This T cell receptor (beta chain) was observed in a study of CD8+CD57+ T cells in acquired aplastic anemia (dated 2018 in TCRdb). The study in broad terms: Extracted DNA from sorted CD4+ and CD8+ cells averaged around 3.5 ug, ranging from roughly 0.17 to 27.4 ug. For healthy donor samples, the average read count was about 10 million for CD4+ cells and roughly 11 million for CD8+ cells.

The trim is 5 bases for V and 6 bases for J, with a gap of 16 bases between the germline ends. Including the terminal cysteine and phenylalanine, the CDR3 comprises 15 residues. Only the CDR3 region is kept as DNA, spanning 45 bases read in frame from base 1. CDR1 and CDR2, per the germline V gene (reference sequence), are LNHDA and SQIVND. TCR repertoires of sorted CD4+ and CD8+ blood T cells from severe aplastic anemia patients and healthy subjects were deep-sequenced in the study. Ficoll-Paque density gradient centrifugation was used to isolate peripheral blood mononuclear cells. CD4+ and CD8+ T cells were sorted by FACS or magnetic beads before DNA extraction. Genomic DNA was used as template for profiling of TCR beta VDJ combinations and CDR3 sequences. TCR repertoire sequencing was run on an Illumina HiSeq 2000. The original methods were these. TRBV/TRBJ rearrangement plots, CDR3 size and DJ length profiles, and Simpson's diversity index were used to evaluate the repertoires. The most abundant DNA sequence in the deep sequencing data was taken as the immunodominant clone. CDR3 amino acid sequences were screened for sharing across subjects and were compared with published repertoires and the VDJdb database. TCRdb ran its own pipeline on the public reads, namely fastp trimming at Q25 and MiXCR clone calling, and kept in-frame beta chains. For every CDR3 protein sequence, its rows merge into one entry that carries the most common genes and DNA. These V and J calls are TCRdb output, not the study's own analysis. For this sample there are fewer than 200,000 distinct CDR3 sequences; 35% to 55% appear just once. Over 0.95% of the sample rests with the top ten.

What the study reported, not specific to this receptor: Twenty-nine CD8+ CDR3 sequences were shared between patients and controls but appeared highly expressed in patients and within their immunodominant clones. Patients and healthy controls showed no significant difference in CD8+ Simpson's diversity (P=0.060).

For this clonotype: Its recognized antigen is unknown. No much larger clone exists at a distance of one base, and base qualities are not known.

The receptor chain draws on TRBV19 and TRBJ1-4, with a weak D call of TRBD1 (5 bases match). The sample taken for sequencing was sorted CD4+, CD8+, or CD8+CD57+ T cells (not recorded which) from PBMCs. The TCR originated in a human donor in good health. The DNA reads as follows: TGTGCCAGTAGTGATCGCCGCTTGGGGGATGAAAAACTGTTTTTT. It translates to CASSDRRLGDEKLFF. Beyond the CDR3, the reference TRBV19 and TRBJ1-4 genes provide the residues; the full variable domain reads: DGGITQSPKYLFRKEGQNVTLSCEQNLNHDAMYWYRQDPGQGLRLIYYSQIVNDFQKGDIAEGYSVSREKKESFPLTVTSAQKNPTAFYLCASSDRRLGDEKLFFGSGTQLSVL.